Presented here are 20 T cell receptor beta chains from one specimen sequenced in a study of early T cells in non-severe SARS-CoV-2 infection. TCRdb used MiXCR to reprocess the 5' RACE reads, holding one entry per CDR3 protein. The table lists some 71,000 distinct CDR3 sequences, approximately 11% of them singletons. The sample was whole blood, taken at baseline. These TCRs come from an adult who was a healthcare worker with PCR-confirmed SARS-CoV-2 infection or an uninfected control (not recorded which).

This clonotype was seen at least ten times. This sequence joins TRBV5-1 and TRBJ2-1, with D perhaps TRBD1 (7 bases). This CDR3 comprises 16 residues. Germline V gene lookup returns CDR1 SGHRS and CDR2 YFSETQ. V was shortened by 1 base and J by 9 bases, with 20 bases between the two germline ends. CDR3 DNA: TGCGCCAGCAGCTTGAAGGAGACAGGGTCCGGGAGTGAGCAGTTCTTC. It is translated as CASSLKETGSGSEQFF.

By proportion, this clonotype is medium-sized. The chain recombines TRBV28 with TRBJ2-7; TRBD2 matches at 10 bases. The CDR3 runs to 14 residues. V trimming: 5 bases; J trimming: 2 bases; junction bases outside the gene matches: 3. From germline, CDR1 is MDHEN and CDR2 SYDVKM. Here the CDR3 reads CASSHGLAAYEQYF. CDR3 coding DNA: TGTGCCAGCAGTCACGGACTAGCGGCCTACGAGCAGTACTTC.

There are many counts of this clonotype. This chain links TRBV3-1 with TRBJ1-5, with TRBD1 matching over 7 bases. The V gene end was trimmed by 4 bases and the J gene end by 4 bases; junction bases not matched to a gene: 4. The CDR3 extends over 14 amino acids. Germline CDR1 reads LGHDT; CDR2 reads YNNKEL (reference sequence). CDR3 nucleotide sequence: TGTGCCAGCAGCCTGGGACAGCTAAATCAGCCCCAGCATTTT. Protein sequence: CASSLGQLNQPQHF.

This clonotype has at least ten counts. This chain links TRBV12-3 or TRBV12-4 with TRBJ2-1; 10 bases line up with TRBD2. The CDR3 is made up of 15 amino acids. The ends lost 3 bases at V and 8 bases at J; junction bases unmatched: 7. The DNA for the CDR3 is TGTGCCAGCAGTTTGGCTAGCGGGAGAGAGGATGAGCAGTTCTTC. Its protein product is CASSLASGREDEQFF.

This clonotype was counted many times. CDR3 DNA: TGTGCCAGCAGTTTGATCAGAAACACTGAAGCTTTCTTT. Its translation: CASSLIRNTEAFF. The chain recombines TRBV12-3 or TRBV12-4 with TRBJ1-1; D remains unclear. The CDR3 loop spans 13 amino acids. The ends were cut back, 3 bases at V and 2 bases at J, with 7 bases in the middle.

By share, this clonotype counts as medium-sized. The V gene is TRBV12-3 or TRBV12-4, the J gene TRBJ1-5, with no clear D. The CDR3 runs 12 residues. Between the trimmed V and J ends, which lost 5 bases and 4 bases, there was a span of 6 bases. CDR3 bases: TGTGCCAGCAGTAGTGTAAATCAGCCCCAGCATTTT. This encodes CASSSVNQPQHF.

CDR3 sequence: CASSPSPLPEKLFF. CDR3 nucleotides: TGTGCCAGCAGCCCGAGCCCCCTACCGGAAAAACTGTTTTTT. The J gene is TRBJ1-4, the V gene TRBV28; D remains unclear. Germline CDR1 MDHEN, CDR2 SYDVKM. Between the trimmed V and J ends, which lost 6 bases and 8 bases, there was a span of 16 bases. The CDR3 loop spans 14 amino acids.

This clonotype has a count of ten or more. V is TRBV27 and J is TRBJ1-2, with D possibly being TRBD1 (5 bases). In germline, CDR1 is MNHEY, CDR2 SMNVEV (reference sequence). V was clipped by 5 bases and J by 3 bases, with 10 bases between them. CDR3 length equals 13 residues. The CDR3: CASSNLRDYGYTF. The CDR3 coding sequence is TGTGCCAGCAGTAACCTCAGGGACTATGGCTACACCTTC.

The J gene is TRBJ1-1, the V gene TRBV5-6; D ambiguous. There are 14 residues in the CDR3. Germline CDR1 SGHDT, CDR2 YYEEEE. V was pared by 0 bases and J by 5 bases, with 11 bases between. The CDR3 spells CASSLALSTTEAFF. CDR3 sequence (DNA): TGTGCCAGCAGCTTGGCCCTTAGTACGACTGAAGCTTTCTTT.

This clonotype was observed many times. The CDR3 spells CSVTQGHYGYTF. In DNA, the CDR3 is TGCAGCGTCACACAGGGGCACTATGGCTACACCTTC. The J gene is TRBJ1-2, the V gene TRBV29-1; TRBD1 aligns across 7 bases. Trimming removed 6 bases from V and 3 bases from J; junction bases left unmatched: 4. The V gene's germline CDR1 is SQVTM and CDR2 ANQGSEA. The CDR3 is made up of 12 amino acids.

A single count supports this clonotype. The chain uses TRBV18 and TRBJ2-1; 10 bases are shared with TRBD2. The CDR3 contains 18 residues. J was trimmed by 6 bases and V by 2 bases; bases with no gene match: 13. Looked up from germline, CDR1 is KGHSH and CDR2 is LQKENI. The DNA for the CDR3 is TGTGCCAGCTCACCAAAGGAGGTAGGACTAGCGGTGTCCAATGAGCAGTTCTTC. Encoded protein: CASSPKEVGLAVSNEQFF. The full variable domain, its missing parts supplied by reference TRBV18 and TRBJ2-1, is NAGVMQNPRHLVRRRGQEARLRCSPMKGHSHVYWYRQLPEEGLKFMVYLQKENIIDESGMPKERFSAEFPKEGPSILRIQQVVRGDSAAYFCASSPKEVGLAVSNEQFFGPGTRLTVL.

The CDR3 here is CASSPLPDTEQYF. CDR3 nucleotide sequence: TGTGCCAGCAGCCCTCTTCCTGACACCGAGCAGTACTTC. The genes are TRBV14 and TRBJ2-7, with no clear D. The ends were cut back, 4 bases at V and 6 bases at J, with 13 bases in the middle. Germline-derived CDR1 and CDR2 are SGHDN and FVKESK. The CDR3 contains 13 residues.

This clonotype was counted at least ten times. The V and J genes are TRBV28 and TRBJ1-5; D is ambiguous. The ends were cut back, 7 bases at V and 0 bases at J, with 16 bases in the middle. CDR1 is MDHEN and CDR2 is SYDVKM in the germline V gene. This CDR3 has 16 residues. CDR3 nucleotides: TGTGCCAGCATTATAGGCGGGTTAGATAGCAATCAGCCCCAGCATTTT. Encoded protein: CASIIGGLDSNQPQHF. Full variable domain (remainder filled in from reference TRBV28 and TRBJ1-5): DVKVTQSSRYLVKRTGEKVFLECVQDMDHENMFWYRQDPGLGLRLIYFSYDVKMKEKGDIPEGYSVSREKKERFSLILESASTNQTSMYLCASIIGGLDSNQPQHFGDGTRLSIL.

This clonotype was found many times. The chain links TRBV6-5 to TRBJ1-5; no clear D gene. Trimming shortened V by 6 bases and J by 5 bases, and 8 bases separated the two germline ends. The germline V gene has CDR1 MNHEY and CDR2 SVGAGI. The CDR3 sequence is 12 residues long. The CDR3 DNA sequence: TGTGCCAGCAGGGGGTGGGATCAGCCCCAGCATTTT. It translates to CASRGWDQPQHF.

This clonotype came up a few times. V is TRBV3-1 and J is TRBJ2-7, with D perhaps assigned TRBD1 or TRBD2 (5 bases each). Germline lookup yields CDR1 LGHDT and CDR2 YNNKEL (reference sequence). Trimming shortened V by 4 bases and J by 2 bases, and 12 bases separated the two germline ends. The CDR3 consists of 14 residues. The CDR3: CASSRDPVAYEQYF. DNA of the CDR3: TGTGCCAGCAGCCGGGACCCCGTGGCCTACGAGCAGTACTTC.

The V gene is TRBV28, the J gene TRBJ2-7; 8 bases fit TRBD1. Germline loops: CDR1 MDHEN, CDR2 SYDVKM. Losses at the gene ends were 3 bases for V and 2 bases for J; bases not matched to a gene: 9. This CDR3 is 16 amino acids long. CDR3 in amino acids: CASSFSFGQGTYEQYF. The DNA of the CDR3 is TGTGCCAGCAGTTTTTCTTTCGGACAGGGCACCTACGAGCAGTACTTC. The complete variable domain, with remaining parts taken from reference TRBV28 and TRBJ2-7, reads DVKVTQSSRYLVKRTGEKVFLECVQDMDHENMFWYRQDPGLGLRLIYFSYDVKMKEKGDIPEGYSVSREKKERFSLILESASTNQTSMYLCASSFSFGQGTYEQYFGPGTRLTVT.

This clonotype was seen more than once but under ten times. The chain employs TRBV10-2 and TRBJ1-2, with 11 bases matching TRBD1. V was clipped by 9 bases and J by 4 bases; unmatched bases: 7. The CDR3 length is 14 residues. The V gene's germline CDR1 is WSHSY and CDR2 SAAADI. CDR3 coding DNA: TGCGCCAGTAGGACAGGGGGCGACGGCTATGGCTACACCTTC. Translation gives CASRTGGDGYGYTF.

A word on this clonotype: At one end the junction does not follow the germline gene, possibly because of a read error. V usage is TRBV20-1 and J usage is TRBJ2-7; D is undetermined. Germline values: CDR1 DFQATT, CDR2 SNEGSKA (reference sequence). The CDR3 totals 13 residues. CDR3 sequence reads: CNARTPGFYEQYF. CDR3 in DNA: TGCAATGCTAGAACGCCAGGTTTCTACGAGCAGTACTTC.

This clonotype has a count of ten or more. The rearrangement uses TRBV7-8 and TRBJ2-3, with TRBD2 matching 10 bases. After removal of 5 bases from V and 6 bases from J, the junction contained 8 bases not matched to a gene. The CDR3 is 15 residues long. Germline-derived CDR1 and CDR2 are SGHVS and FQNEAQ. This CDR3 is CASSRSSGRMDTQYF. The CDR3 bases are TGTGCCAGCAGCCGTTCTAGCGGGAGAATGGATACGCAGTATTTT.

J is TRBJ1-5 and V is TRBV3-1; D gene ambiguous. V gave up 0 bases and J gave up 0 bases, with 9 bases separating them. The CDR3 loop spans 16 amino acids. Per the germline V gene, CDR1 is LGHDT and CDR2 is YNNKEL (reference sequence). CDR3 sequence: CASSQDGGSSNQPQHF. The CDR3 DNA sequence: TGTGCCAGCAGCCAAGATGGAGGCAGTAGCAATCAGCCCCAGCATTTT. The whole variable domain, remainder taken from reference TRBV3-1 and TRBJ1-5, is DTAVSQTPKYLVTQMGNDKSIKCEQNLGHDTMYWYKQDSKKFLKIMFSYNNKELIINETVPNRFSPKSPDKAHLNLHINSLELGDSAVYFCASSQDGGSSNQPQHFGDGTRLSIL.